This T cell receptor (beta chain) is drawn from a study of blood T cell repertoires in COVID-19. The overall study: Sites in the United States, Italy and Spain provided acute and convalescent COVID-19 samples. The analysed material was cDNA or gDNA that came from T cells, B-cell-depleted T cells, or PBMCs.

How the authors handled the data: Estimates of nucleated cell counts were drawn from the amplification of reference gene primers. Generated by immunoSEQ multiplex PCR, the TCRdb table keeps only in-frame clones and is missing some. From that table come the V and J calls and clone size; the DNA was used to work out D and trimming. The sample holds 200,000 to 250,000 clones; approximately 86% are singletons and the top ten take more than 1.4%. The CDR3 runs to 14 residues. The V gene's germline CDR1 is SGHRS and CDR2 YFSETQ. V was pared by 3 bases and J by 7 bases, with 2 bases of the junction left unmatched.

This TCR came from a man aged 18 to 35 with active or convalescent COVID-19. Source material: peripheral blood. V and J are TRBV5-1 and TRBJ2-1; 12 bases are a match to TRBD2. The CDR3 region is CASSSTSGRNEQFF. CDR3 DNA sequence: TGCGCCAGCAGCTCCACTAGCGGGAGGAATGAGCAGTTCTTC.